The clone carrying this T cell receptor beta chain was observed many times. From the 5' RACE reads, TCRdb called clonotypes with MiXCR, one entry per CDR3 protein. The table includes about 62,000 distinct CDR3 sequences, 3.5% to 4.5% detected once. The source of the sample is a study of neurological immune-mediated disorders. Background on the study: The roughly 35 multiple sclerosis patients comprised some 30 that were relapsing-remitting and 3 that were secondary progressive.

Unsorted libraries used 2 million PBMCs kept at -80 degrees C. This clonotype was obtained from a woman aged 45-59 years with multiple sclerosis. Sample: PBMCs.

CDR3 region: CSVVGGPNPYYEQYF. The DNA for the CDR3 is TGCAGCGTTGTAGGCGGGCCCAACCCTTACTACGAGCAGTACTTC. This chain joins TRBV29-1 and TRBJ2-7, with D possibly being TRBD2 (5 bases). Germline V gene sequence: CDR1 SQVTM, CDR2 ANQGSEA. Deletions cut 4 bases from V and 3 bases from J, with 19 bases between. The CDR3 runs to 15 residues.